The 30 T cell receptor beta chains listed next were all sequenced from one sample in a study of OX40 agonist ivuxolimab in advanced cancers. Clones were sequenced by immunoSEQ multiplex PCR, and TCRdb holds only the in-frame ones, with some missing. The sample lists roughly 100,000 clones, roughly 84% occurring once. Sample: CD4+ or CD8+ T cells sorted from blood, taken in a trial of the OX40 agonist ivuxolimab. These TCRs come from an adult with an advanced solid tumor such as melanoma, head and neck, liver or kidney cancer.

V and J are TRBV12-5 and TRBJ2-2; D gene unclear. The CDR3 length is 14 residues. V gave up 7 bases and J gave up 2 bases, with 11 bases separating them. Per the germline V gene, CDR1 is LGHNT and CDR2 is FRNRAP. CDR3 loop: CASAPRFNTGELFF. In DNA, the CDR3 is TGTGCTAGTGCCCCCCGCTTCAACACCGGGGAGCTGTTTTTT. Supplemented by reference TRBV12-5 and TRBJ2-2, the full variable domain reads DARVTQTPRHKVTEMGQEVTMRCQPILGHNTVFWYRQTMMQGLELLAYFRNRAPLDDSGMPKDRFSAEMPDATLATLKIQPSEPRDSAVYFCASAPRFNTGELFFGEGSRLTVL.

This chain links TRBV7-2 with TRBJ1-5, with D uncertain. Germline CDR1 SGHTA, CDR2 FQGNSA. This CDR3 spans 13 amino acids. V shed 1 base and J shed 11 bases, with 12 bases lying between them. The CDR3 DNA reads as TGTGCCAGCAGCTTAGGCCGGGGTAGGTCCCAGCATTTT. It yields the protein CASSLGRGRSQHF.

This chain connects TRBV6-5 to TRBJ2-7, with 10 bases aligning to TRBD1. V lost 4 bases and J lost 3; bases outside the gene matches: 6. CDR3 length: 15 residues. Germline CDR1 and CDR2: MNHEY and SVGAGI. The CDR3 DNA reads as TGTGCCAGCAGTTTGGGGACAGGGGTTTTCTACGAGCAGTACTTC. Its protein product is CASSLGTGVFYEQYF.

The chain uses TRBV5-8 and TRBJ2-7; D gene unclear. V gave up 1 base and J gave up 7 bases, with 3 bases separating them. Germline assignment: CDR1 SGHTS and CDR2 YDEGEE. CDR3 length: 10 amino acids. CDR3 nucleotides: TGTGCCAGCAGCTTGAGGGAGCAGTACTTC. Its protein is CASSLREQYF.

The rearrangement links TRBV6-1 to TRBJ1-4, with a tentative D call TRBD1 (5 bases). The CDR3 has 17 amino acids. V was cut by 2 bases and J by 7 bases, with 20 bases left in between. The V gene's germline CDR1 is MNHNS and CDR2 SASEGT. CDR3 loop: CASSEWGTSAAGEKLFF. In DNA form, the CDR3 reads TGTGCCAGCAGTGAATGGGGGACTTCCGCCGCGGGTGAAAAACTGTTTTTT.

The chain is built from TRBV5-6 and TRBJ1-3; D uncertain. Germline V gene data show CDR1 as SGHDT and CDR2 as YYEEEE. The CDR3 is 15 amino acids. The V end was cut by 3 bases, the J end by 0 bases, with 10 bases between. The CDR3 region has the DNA TGTGCCAGCAGCTCCACTGGAATCTCTGGAAACACCATATATTTT. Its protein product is CASSSTGISGNTIYF.

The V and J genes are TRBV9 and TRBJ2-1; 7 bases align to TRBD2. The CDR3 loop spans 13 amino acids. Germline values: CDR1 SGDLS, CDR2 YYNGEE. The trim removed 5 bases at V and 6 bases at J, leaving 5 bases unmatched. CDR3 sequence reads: CASRGSGSNEQFF. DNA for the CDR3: TGTGCCAGCAGGGGTAGCGGGTCCAATGAGCAGTTCTTC.

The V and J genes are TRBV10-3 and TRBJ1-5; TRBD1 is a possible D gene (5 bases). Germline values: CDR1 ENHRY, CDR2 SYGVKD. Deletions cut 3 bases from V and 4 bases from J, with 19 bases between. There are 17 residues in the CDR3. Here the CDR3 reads CAISEPGGGSYNQPQHF. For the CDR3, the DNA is TGTGCCATCAGTGAACCCGGGGGTGGGAGTTATAATCAGCCCCAGCATTTT.

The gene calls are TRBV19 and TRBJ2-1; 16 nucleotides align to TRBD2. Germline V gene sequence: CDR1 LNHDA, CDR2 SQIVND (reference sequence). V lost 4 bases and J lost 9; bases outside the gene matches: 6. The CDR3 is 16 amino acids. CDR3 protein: CASSTGTSGGVSEQFF. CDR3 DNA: TGTGCCAGTAGTACCGGGACTAGCGGGGGGGTTAGTGAGCAGTTCTTC.

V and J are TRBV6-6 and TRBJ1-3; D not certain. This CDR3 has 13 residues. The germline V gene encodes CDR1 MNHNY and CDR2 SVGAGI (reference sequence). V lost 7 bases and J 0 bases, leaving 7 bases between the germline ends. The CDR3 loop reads CASTDLSGNTIYF. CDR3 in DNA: TGTGCCAGCACGGACCTCTCTGGAAACACCATATATTTT.

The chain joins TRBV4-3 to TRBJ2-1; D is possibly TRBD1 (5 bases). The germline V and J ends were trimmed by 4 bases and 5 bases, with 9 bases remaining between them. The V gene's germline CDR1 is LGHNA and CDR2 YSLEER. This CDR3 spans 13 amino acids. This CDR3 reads CASSLVQDNEQFF. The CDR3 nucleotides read TGCGCCAGCAGCCTTGTACAGGACAATGAGCAGTTCTTC.

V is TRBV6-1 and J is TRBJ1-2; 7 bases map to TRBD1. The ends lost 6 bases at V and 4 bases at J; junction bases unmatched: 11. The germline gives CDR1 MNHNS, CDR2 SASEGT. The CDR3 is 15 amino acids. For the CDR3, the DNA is TGTGCCAGCAGAACAGGGGATCTATTGGCCTATGGCTACACCTTC. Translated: CASRTGDLLAYGYTF.

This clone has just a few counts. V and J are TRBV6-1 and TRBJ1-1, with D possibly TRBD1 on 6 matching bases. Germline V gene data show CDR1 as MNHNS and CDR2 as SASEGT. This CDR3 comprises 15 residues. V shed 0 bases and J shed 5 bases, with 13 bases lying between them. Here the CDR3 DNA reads TGTGCCAGCAGTGAAGCGTTTAGAGGGGGGACTGAAGCTTTCTTT. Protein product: CASSEAFRGGTEAFF.

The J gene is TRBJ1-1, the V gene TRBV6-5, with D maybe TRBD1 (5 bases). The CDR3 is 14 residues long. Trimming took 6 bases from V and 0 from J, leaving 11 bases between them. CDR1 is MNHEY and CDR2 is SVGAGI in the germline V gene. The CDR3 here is CASRRDVLNTEAFF. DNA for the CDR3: TGTGCCAGCAGGCGGGACGTTTTGAACACTGAAGCTTTCTTT.

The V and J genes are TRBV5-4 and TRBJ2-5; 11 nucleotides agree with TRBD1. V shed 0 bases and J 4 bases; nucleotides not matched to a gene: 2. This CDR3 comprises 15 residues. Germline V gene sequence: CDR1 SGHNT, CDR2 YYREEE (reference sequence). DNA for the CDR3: TGTGCCAGCAGCTTGGGGACAGGGGGCCTAGAGACCCAGTACTTC. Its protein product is CASSLGTGGLETQYF. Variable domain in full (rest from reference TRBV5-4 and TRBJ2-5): ETGVTQSPTHLIKTRGQQVTLRCSSQSGHNTVSWYQQALGQGPQFIFQYYREEENGRGNFPPRFSGLQFPNYSSELNVNALELDDSALYLCASSLGTGGLETQYFGPGTRLLVL.

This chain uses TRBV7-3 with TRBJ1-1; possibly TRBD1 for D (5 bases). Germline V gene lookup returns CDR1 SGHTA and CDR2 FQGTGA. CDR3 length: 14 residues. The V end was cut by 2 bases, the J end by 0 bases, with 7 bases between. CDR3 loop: CASSLPGVNTEAFF. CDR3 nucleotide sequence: TGTGCCAGCAGCTTACCGGGGGTGAACACTGAAGCTTTCTTT.

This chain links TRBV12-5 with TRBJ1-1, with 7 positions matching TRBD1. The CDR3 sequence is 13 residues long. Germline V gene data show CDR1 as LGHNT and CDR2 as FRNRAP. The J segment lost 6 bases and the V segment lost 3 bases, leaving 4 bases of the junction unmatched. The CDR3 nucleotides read TGTGCTAGTGGTTTCACGGGACAGTCTGAAGCTTTCTTT. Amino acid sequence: CASGFTGQSEAFF.

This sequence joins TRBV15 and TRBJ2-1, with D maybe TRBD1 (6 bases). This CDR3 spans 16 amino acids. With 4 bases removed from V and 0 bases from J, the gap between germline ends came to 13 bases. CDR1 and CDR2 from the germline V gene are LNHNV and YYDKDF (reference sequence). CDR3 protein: CATSKDRLSSYNEQFF. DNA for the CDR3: TGTGCCACCAGCAAAGACAGGCTCAGCTCCTACAATGAGCAGTTCTTC.

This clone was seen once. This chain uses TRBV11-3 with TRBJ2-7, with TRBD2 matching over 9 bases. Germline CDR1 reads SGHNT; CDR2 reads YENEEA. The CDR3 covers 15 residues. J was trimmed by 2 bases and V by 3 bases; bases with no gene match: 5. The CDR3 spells CASSLGSGGTYEQYF. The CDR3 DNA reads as TGTGCCAGCAGCTTGGGTAGCGGGGGCACCTACGAGCAGTACTTC. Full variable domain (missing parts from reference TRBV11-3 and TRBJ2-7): EAGVVQSPRYKIIEKKQPVAFWCNPISGHNTLYWYLQNLGQGPELLIRYENEEAVDDSQLPKDRFSAERLKGVDSTLKIQPAELGDSAVYLCASSLGSGGTYEQYFGPGTRLTVT.

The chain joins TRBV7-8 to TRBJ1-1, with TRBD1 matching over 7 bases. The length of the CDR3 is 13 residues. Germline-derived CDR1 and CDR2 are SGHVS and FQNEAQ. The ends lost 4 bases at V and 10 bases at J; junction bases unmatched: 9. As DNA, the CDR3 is TGTGCCAGCAGCTCGACAGGGCCCACCGTAGCTTTCTTT. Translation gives CASSSTGPTVAFF. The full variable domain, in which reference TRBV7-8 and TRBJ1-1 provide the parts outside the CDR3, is GAGVSQSPRYKVAKRGQDVALRCDPISGHVSLFWYQQALGQGPEFLTYFQNEAQLDKSGLPSDRFFAERPEGSVSTLKIQRTQQEDSAVYLCASSSTGPTVAFFGQGTRLTVV.

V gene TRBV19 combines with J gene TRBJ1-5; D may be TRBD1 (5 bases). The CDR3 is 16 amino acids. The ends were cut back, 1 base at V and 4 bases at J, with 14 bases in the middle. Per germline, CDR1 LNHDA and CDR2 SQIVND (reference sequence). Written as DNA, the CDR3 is TGTGCCAGTAGTATAGCCCCAACAGGCGCTAATCAGCCCCAGCATTTT. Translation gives CASSIAPTGANQPQHF.

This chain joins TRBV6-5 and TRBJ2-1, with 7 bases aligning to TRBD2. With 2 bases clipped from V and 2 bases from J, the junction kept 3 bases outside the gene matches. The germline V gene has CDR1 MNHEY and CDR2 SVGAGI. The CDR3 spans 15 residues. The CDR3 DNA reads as TGTGCCAGCAGTTACCGGCTAGCGGCCTACAATGAGCAGTTCTTC. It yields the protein CASSYRLAAYNEQFF.

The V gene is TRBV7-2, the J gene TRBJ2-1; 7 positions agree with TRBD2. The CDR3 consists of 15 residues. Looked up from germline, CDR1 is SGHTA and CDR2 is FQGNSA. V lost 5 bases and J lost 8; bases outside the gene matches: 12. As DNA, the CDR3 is TGTGCCAGCAGCCCGGACCCGCGGGGGATCTATGAGCAGTTCTTC. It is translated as CASSPDPRGIYEQFF.

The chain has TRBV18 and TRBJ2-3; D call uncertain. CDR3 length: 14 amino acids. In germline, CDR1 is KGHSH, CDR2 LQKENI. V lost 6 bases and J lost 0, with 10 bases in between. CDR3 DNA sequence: TGTGCCAGCTCGTTATCCAGTAGCACAGATACGCAGTATTTT. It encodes CASSLSSSTDTQYF.

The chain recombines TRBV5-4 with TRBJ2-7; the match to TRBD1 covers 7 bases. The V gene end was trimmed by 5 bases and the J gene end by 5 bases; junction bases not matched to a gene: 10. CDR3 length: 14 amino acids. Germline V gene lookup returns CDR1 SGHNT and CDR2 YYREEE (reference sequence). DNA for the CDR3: TGTGCCAGCAGGCGACAGGGCGGTACTCACGAGCAGTACTTC. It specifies CASRRQGGTHEQYF.

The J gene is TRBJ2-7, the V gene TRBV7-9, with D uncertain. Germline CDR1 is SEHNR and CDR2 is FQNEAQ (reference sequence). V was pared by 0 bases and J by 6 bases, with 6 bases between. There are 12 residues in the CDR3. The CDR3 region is CASSLADREQYF. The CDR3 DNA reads TGTGCCAGCAGCTTAGCAGACCGCGAGCAGTACTTC.

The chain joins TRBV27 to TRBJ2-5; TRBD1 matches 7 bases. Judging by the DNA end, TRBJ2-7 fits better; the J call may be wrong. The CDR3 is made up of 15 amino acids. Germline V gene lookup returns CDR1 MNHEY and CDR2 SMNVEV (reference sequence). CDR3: CASSRKGTEHYEQYF. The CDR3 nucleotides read TGTGCCAGCAGCCGAAAGGGGACAGAACACTACGAGCAGTACTTC.

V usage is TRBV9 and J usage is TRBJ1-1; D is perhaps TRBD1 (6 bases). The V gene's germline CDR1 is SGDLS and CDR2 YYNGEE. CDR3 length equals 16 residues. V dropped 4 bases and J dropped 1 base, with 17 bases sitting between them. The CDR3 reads CASSIRTASGNTEAFF. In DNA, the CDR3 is TGTGCCAGCAGCATCAGGACAGCCTCGGGGAACACTGAAGCTTTCTTT.

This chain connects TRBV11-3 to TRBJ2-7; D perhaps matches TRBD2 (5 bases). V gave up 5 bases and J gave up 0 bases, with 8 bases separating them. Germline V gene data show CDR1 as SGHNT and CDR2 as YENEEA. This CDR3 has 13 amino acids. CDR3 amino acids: CASSARGSYEQYF. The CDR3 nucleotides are TGTGCCAGCAGCGCCCGGGGCTCCTACGAGCAGTACTTC.

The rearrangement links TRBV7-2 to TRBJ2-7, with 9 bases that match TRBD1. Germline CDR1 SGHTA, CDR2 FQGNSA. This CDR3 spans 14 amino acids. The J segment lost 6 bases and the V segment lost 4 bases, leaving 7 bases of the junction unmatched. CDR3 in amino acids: CASSSLTGGAEQYF. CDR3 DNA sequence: TGTGCCAGCAGCTCGTTGACAGGGGGAGCCGAGCAGTACTTC.